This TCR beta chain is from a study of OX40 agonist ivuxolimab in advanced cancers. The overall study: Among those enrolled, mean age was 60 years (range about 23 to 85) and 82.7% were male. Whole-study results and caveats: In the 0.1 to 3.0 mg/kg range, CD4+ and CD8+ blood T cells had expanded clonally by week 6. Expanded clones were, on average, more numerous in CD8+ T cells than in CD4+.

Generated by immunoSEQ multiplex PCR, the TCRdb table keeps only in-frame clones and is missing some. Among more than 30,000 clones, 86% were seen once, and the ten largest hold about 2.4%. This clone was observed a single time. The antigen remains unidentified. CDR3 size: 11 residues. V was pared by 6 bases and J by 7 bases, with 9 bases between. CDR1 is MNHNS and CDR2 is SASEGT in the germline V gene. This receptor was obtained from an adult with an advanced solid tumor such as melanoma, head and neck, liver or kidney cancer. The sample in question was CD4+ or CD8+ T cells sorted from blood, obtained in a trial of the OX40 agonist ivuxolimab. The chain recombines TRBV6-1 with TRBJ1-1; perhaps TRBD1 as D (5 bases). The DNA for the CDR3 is TGTGCCAGCAGGGCAGGGTATGAAGCTTTCTTT. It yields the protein CASRAGYEAFF.